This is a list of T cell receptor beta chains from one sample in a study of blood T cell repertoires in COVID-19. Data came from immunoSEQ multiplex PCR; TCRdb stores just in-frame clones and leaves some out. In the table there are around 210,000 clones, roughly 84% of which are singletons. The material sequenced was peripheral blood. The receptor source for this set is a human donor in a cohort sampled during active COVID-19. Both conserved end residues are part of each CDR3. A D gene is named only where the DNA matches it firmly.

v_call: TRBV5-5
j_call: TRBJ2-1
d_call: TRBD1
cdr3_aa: CASSPAWGQGYNEQFF

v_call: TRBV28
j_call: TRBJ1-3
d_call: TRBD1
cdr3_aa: CASSLDRGGNTIYF

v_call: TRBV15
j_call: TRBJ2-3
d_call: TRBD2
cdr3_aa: CATSRVRGDSGNPTDTQYF

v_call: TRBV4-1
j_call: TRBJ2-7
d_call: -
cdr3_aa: CASSQAKVSLPYEQYF

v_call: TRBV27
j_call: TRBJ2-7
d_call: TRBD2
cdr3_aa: CASSFWQGGNTAHEQYF

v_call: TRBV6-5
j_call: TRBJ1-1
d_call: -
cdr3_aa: CASRDYRTEAFF

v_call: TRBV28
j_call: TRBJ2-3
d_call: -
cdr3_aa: CASSSGVTDTQYF

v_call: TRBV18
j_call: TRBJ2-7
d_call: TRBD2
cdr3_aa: CASSPLGEGGEQYF

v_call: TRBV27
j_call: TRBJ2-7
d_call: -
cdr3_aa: CASKQGAVRGYEQYF

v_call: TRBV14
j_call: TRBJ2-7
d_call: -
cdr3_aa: CASSQVVYYEQYF

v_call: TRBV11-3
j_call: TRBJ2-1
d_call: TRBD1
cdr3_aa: CASSLRGQGGLNEQFF